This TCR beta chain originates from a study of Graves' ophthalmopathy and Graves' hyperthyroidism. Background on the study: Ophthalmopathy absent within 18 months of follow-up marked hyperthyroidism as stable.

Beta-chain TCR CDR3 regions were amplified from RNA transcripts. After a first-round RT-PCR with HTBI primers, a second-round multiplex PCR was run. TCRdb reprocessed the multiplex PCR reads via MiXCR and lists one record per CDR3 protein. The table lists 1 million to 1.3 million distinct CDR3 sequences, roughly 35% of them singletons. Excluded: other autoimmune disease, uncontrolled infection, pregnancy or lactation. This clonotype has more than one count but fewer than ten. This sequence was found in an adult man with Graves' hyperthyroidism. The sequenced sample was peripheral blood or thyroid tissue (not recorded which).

In DNA, the CDR3 is TGTGCCAGCAGTGAAAGTTGGGGGACCGGGGAGCTGTTTTTT. It specifies CASSESWGTGELFF. This chain joins TRBV25-1 and TRBJ2-2; D possibly matches TRBD1 or TRBD2 (5 bases each). Germline values: CDR1 MGHDK, CDR2 SYGVNS. The length of the CDR3 is 14 residues. V was clipped by 2 bases and J by 5 bases, with 9 bases between them.